Reported below is one TCR beta chain. Its specificity is not known. This sample is drawn from a study of PD-1 blockade in classical Hodgkin lymphoma. Study at large: Once every 2 weeks, patients received intravenous nivolumab at 3 mg/kg. Points from the study as a whole: Those achieving complete response showed baseline diversity like newly diagnosed patients.

Time point defined: cycle 4 day 1 (C4D1), after 6 weeks of nivolumab. All the patients suffered relapse after autologous stem cell transplantation, and brentuximab vedotin exposure differed. Generated by immunoSEQ multiplex PCR, the TCRdb table keeps only in-frame clones and is missing some. The table includes tens of thousands of clones, around 80% detected once. This TCR was sampled from a human donor with classical Hodgkin lymphoma. Sequences were derived from peripheral blood mononuclear cells (PBMCs), sampled before the fourth cycle of nivolumab.

CDR3 sequence: CSVRPQDWGFGTEAFF. CDR3 sequence (DNA): TGCAGCGTTCGGCCTCAAGATTGGGGGTTTGGCACTGAAGCTTTCTTT. The gene calls are TRBV29-1 and TRBJ1-1; possible D gene TRBD1, 5 bases. The CDR3 is made up of 16 amino acids. From germline, CDR1 is SQVTM and CDR2 ANQGSEA. V was trimmed by 5 bases and J by 4 bases, leaving 23 bases between them.